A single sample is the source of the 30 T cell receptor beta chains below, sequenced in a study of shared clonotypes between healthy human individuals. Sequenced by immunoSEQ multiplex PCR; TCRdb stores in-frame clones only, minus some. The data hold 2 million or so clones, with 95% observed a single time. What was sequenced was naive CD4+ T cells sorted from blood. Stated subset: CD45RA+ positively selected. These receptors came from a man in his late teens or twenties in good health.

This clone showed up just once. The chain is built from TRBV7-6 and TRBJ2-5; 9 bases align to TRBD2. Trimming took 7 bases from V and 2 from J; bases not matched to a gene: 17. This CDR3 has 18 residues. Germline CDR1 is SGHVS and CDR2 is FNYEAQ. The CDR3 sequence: CASTLGASGNSRQETQYF. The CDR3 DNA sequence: TGTGCCAGCACCCTGGGGGCTAGCGGGAATTCGCGGCAAGAGACCCAGTACTTC.

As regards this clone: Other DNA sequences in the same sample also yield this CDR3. The CDR3, as DNA: TGTGCCAGTAGTACGACAGGGAATAGCAATCAGCCCCAGCATTTT. This sequence encodes CASSTTGNSNQPQHF. The chain has TRBV19 and TRBJ1-5; 7 bases are a match to TRBD1. V shed 4 bases and J 0 bases; nucleotides not matched to a gene: 3. The CDR3 spans 15 residues. Germline CDR1 and CDR2: LNHDA and SQIVND (reference sequence).

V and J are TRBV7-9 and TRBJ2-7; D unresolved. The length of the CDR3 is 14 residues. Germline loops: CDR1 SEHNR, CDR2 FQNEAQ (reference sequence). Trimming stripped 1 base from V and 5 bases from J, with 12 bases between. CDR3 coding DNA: TGTGCCAGCAGCTTAGTGGCCCTTGCTGACGAGCAGTACTTC. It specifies CASSLVALADEQYF.

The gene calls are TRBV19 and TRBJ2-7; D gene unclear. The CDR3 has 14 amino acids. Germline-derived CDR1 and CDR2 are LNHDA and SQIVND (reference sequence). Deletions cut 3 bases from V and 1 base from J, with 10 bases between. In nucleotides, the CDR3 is TGTGCCAGTAGTATCTCTAGTCAGTCCTACGAGCAGTACTTC. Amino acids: CASSISSQSYEQYF.

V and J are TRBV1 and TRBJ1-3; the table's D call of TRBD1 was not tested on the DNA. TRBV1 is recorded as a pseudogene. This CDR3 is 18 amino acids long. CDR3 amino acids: CTSRAGTGGIYSGNTIYF. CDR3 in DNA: TGCACCAGCAGGGCCGGGACAGGGGGTATCTACTCTGGAAACACCATATATTTT.

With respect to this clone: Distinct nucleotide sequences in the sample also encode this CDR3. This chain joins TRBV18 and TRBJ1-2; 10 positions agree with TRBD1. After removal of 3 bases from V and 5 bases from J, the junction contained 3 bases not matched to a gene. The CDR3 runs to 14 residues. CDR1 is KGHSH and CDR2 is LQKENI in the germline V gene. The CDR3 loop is CASSPGQGTYGYTF. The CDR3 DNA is TGTGCCAGCTCACCGGGACAGGGGACATATGGCTACACCTTC.

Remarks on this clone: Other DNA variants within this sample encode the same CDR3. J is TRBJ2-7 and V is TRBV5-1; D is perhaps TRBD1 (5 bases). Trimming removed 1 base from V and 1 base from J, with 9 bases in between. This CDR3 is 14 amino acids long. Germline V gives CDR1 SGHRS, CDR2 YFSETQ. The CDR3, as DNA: TGCGCCAGCAGCTTGCAGTCAGGGTCCTACGAGCAGTACTTC. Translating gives CASSLQSGSYEQYF. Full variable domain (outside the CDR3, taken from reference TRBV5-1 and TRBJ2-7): KAGVTQTPRYLIKTRGQQVTLSCSPISGHRSVSWYQQTPGQGLQFLFEYFSETQRNKGNFPGRFSGRQFSNSRSEMNVSTLELGDSALYLCASSLQSGSYEQYFGPGTRLTVT.

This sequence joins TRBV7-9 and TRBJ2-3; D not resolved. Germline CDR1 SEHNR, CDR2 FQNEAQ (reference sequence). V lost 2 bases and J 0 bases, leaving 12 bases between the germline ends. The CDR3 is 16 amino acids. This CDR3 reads CASSLSLGTSTDTQYF. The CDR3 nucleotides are TGTGCCAGCAGCTTATCCCTGGGAACTAGCACAGATACGCAGTATTTT. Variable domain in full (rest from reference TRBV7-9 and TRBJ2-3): DTGVSQNPRHKITKRGQNVTFRCDPISEHNRLYWYRQTLGQGPEFLTYFQNEAQLEKSRLLSDRFSAERPKGSFSTLEIQRTEQGDSAMYLCASSLSLGTSTDTQYFGPGTRLTVL.

For the CDR3, the DNA is TGTGCCAGCAGTCCCCTTGGTAGCGGGGGACAAGAGACCCAGTACTTC. Translating it yields CASSPLGSGGQETQYF. V gene TRBV27 combines with J gene TRBJ2-5, with 9 positions matching TRBD2. V shed 5 bases, J shed 2 bases, and the junction held 9 bases outside the gene matches. The CDR3 length is 16 residues. Germline loops: CDR1 MNHEY, CDR2 SMNVEV (reference sequence).

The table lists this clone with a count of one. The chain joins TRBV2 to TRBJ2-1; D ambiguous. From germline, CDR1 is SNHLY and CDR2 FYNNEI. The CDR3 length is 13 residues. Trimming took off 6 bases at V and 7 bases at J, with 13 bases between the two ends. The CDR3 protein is CASRGWERNEQFF. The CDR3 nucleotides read TGTGCCAGCAGGGGGTGGGAAAGGAATGAGCAGTTCTTC.

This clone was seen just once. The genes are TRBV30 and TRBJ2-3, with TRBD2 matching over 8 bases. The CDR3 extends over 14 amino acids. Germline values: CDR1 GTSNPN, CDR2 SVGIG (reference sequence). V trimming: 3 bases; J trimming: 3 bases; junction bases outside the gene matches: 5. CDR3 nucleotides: TGTGCCTGGAGAGGGCGGGAGGCAACAGATACGCAGTATTTT. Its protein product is CAWRGREATDTQYF.

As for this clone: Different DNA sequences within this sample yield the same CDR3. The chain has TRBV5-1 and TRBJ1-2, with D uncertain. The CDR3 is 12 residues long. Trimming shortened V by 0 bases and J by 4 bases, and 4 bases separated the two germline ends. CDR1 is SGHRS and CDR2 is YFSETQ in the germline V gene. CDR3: CASSLDSYGYTF. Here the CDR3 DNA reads TGCGCCAGCAGCTTGGACTCCTATGGCTACACCTTC. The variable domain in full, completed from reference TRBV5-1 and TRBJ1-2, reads KAGVTQTPRYLIKTRGQQVTLSCSPISGHRSVSWYQQTPGQGLQFLFEYFSETQRNKGNFPGRFSGRQFSNSRSEMNVSTLELGDSALYLCASSLDSYGYTFGSGTRLTVV.

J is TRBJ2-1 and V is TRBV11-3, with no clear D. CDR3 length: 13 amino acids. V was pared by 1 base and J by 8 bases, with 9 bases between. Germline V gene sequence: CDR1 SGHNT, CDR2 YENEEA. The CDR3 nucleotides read TGTGCCAGCAGCTTAGGGCCTCACGATGAGCAGTTCTTC. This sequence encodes CASSLGPHDEQFF.

The DNA of the CDR3 is TGTGCCAGCTCACCACCGGTCGGGGGAAATTCACCCCTCCACTTT. Translating gives CASSPPVGGNSPLHF. The chain is built from TRBV18 and TRBJ1-6; possibly TRBD1 for D (5 bases). V shed 0 bases and J shed 7 bases, with 10 bases lying between them. Germline assignment: CDR1 KGHSH and CDR2 LQKENI. This CDR3 is 15 amino acids long.

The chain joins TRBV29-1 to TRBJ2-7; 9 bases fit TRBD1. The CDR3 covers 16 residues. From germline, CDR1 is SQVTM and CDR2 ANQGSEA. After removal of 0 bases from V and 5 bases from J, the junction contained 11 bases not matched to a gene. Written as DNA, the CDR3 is TGCAGCGTTGAAGAGGGGCGTACGACAGGGGGTGACGAGCAGTACTTC. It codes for CSVEEGRTTGGDEQYF.

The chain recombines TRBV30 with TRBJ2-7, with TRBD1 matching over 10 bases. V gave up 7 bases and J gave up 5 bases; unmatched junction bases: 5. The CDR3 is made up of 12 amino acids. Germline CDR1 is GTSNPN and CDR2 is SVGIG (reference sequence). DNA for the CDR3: TGTGCCTATACCGGGACAGGGGACGAGCAGTACTTC. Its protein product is CAYTGTGDEQYF.

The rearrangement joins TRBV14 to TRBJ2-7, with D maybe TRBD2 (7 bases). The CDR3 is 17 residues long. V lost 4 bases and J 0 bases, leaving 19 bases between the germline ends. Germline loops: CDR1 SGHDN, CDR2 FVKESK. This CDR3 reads CASSPIDGGGLSYEQYF. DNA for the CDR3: TGTGCCAGCAGCCCGATTGATGGGGGGGGCCTCTCCTACGAGCAGTACTTC.

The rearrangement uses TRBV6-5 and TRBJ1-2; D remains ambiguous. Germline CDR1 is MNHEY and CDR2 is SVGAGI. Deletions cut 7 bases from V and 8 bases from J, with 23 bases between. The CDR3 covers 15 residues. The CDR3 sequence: CASIQTFTAGLGYTF. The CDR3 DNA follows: TGTGCCAGCATCCAGACATTTACCGCGGGCTTGGGCTACACCTTC.

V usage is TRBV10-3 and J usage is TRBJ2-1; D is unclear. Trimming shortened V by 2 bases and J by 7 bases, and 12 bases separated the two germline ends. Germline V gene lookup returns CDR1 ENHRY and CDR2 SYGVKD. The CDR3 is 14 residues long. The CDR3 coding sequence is TGTGCCATCAGTGAGCGGGTACAGTGGAATGAGCAGTTCTTC. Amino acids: CAISERVQWNEQFF.

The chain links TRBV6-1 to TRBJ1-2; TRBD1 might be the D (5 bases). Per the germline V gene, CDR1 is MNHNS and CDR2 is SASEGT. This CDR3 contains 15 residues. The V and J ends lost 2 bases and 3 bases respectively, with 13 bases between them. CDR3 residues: CASSEIGGTYYGYTF. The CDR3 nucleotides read TGTGCCAGCAGTGAAATTGGGGGAACGTACTATGGCTACACCTTC.

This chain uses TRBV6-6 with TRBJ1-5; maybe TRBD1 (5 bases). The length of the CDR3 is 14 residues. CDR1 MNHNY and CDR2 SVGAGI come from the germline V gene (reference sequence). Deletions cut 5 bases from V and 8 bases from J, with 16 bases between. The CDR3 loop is CASSKVQEREPQHF. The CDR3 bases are TGTGCCAGCAGTAAGGTACAGGAAAGGGAGCCCCAGCATTTT.

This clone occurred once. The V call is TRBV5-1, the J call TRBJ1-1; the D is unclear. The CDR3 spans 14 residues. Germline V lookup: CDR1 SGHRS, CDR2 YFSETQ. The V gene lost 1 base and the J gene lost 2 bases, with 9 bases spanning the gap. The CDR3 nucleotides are TGCGCCAGCAGCTTGTCTATGGTAAACACTGAAGCTTTCTTT. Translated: CASSLSMVNTEAFF.

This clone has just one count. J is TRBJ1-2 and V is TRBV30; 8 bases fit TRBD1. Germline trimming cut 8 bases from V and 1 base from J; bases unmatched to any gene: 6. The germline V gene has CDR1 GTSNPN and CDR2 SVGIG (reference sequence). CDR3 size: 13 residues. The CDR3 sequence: CARDRGRNYGYTF. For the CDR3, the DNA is TGTGCCCGAGACAGGGGCCGTAACTATGGCTACACCTTC.

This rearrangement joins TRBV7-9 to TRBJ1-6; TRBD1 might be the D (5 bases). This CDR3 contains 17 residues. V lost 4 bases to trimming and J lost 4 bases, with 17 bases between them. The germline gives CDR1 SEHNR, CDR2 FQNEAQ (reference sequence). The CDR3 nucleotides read TGTGCCAGCAGCTCGGCCCTCTTACAGGATTATAATTCACCCCTCCACTTT. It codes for CASSSALLQDYNSPLHF.

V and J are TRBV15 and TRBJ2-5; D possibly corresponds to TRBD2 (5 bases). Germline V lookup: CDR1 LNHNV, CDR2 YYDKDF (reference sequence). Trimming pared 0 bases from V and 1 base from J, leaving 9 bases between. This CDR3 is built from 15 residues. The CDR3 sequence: CATSRETGVQETQYF. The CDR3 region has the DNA TGTGCCACCAGCAGAGAGACCGGGGTCCAAGAGACCCAGTACTTC.

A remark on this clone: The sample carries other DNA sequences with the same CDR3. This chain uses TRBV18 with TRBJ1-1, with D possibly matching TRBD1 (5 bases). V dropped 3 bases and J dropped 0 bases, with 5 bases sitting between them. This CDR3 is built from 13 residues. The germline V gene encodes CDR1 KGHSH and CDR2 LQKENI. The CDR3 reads CASSPDMNTEAFF. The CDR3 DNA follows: TGTGCCAGCTCACCGGACATGAACACTGAAGCTTTCTTT.

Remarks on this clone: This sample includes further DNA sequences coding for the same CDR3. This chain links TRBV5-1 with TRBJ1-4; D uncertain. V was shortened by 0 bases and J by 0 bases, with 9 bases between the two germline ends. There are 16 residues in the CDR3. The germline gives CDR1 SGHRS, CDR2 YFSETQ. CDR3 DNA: TGCGCCAGCAGCTTGGGGCAGACTGCAACTAATGAAAAACTGTTTTTT. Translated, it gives CASSLGQTATNEKLFF.

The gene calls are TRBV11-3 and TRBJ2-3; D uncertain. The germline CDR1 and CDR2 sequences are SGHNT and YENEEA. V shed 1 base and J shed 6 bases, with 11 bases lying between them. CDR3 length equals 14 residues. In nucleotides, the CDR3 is TGTGCCAGCAGCTTAGGCGCGGTTGCGGATACGCAGTATTTT. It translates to CASSLGAVADTQYF.

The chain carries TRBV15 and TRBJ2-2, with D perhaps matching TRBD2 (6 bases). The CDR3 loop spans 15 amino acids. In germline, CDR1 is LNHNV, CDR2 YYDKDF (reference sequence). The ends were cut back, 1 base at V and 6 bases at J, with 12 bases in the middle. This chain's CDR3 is CATSRVGSGPGELFF. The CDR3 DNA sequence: TGTGCCACCAGCAGAGTTGGTAGCGGTCCCGGGGAGCTGTTTTTT.

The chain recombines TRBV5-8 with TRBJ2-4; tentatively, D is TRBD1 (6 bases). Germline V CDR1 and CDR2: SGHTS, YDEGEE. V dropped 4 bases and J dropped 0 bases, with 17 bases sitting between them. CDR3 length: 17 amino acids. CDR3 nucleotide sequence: TGTGCCAGCAGCACCCCCCTGGGACAACTAGCCAAAAACATTCAGTACTTC. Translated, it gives CASSTPLGQLAKNIQYF.